The sequence of this T cell receptor beta chain was determined in a study of cytomegalovirus exposure and HLA in healthy donors. Broader study findings: A later analysis reportedly identified an Asian-associated ancestry cluster as carrying fewer N-insertions than the approximately 710-donor mean. There were several of the most significant clusters that appeared linked to common viral pathogens in a later analysis. An analysis was carried out at a later point. It showed that HLA-associated TCR beta chains were more clonally expanded than equally common non-associated chains.

This clone came up a few times. Its target is unknown. A multiplex PCR was run with 60 Vbeta primers and 13 Jbeta primers. In the authors' workflow: Some 11 million of the roughly 80 million unique TCR beta chains counted in a later analysis were shared. Clones were read by immunoSEQ multiplex PCR, and TCRdb kept only the in-frame ones, dropping some. The DNA gave D and trimming, while V, J and clone size come from that table. The table lists approximately 110,000 clones, 65% to 80% of them singletons, with around 5.1% in the top ten. This CDR3 spans 14 amino acids. Germline assignment: CDR1 MDHEN and CDR2 SYDVKM. The V gene lost 6 bases and the J gene lost 5 bases, with 13 bases spanning the gap.

The sample was PBMCs. This sequence originates from a female donor in good health and CMV-seropositive. The V gene is TRBV28, the J gene TRBJ1-4; D might be TRBD1 (6 bases). CDR3: CASRRTALNEKLFF. The DNA of the CDR3 is TGTGCCAGCAGAAGGACAGCCTTGAATGAAAAACTGTTTTTT. Full variable domain (rest looked up from reference TRBV28 and TRBJ1-4): DVKVTQSSRYLVKRTGEKVFLECVQDMDHENMFWYRQDPGLGLRLIYFSYDVKMKEKGDIPEGYSVSREKKERFSLILESASTNQTSMYLCASRRTALNEKLFFGSGTQLSVL.